A single sample gave rise to the 3 T cell receptor beta chains below, sequenced in a study of spatial heterogeneity in lung cancer. The time point was: sample taken at primary tumor resection. One entry per CDR3 protein results from TCRdb running MiXCR on the 5' RACE reads. The table shows around 1,600 distinct CDR3 sequences, with about 13% occurring only once. Antigens of these TCRs are unknown. Notes on the study in general: Expanded alpha and beta TCR counts within tumors tracked tumor mutation counts.

Specimen: lung tumor tissue, collected at surgery. The receptors derive from a male donor with early-stage non-small cell lung cancer.

This rearrangement joins TRBV6-2 or TRBV6-3 to TRBJ2-1; 9 nucleotides match TRBD2. CDR1 MNHEY and CDR2 SVGEGT come from the germline V gene. CDR3 size: 17 residues. After removal of 6 bases from V and 3 bases from J, the junction contained 12 bases not matched to a gene. The CDR3 region has the DNA TGTGCCAGCAGCCCCCAAAGCGGGAGGTCCCTCTACAATGAGCAGTTCTTC. This encodes CASSPQSGRSLYNEQFF.

By share of the sample, this clonotype is medium-sized (0.01 to 0.1%). J is TRBJ2-7 and V is TRBV29-1; D possibly corresponds to TRBD2 (5 bases). V gave up 4 bases and J gave up 7 bases, with 11 bases separating them. Per the germline V gene, CDR1 is SQVTM and CDR2 is ANQGSEA. The CDR3 runs 11 residues. The CDR3 region has the DNA TGCAGCGTTGGGACTTTGGGGGAGCAGTACTTC. Its protein product is CSVGTLGEQYF.

This chain joins TRBV27 and TRBJ2-2, with a possible D match to TRBD2 (6 bases). V was shortened by 5 bases and J by 5 bases, with 12 bases between the two germline ends. Germline V lookup: CDR1 MNHEY, CDR2 SMNVEV (reference sequence). This CDR3 is 14 amino acids long. CDR3 loop: CASSRRGGTGELFF. The CDR3 DNA follows: TGTGCCAGCAGTAGGAGGGGCGGGACCGGGGAGCTGTTTTTT.